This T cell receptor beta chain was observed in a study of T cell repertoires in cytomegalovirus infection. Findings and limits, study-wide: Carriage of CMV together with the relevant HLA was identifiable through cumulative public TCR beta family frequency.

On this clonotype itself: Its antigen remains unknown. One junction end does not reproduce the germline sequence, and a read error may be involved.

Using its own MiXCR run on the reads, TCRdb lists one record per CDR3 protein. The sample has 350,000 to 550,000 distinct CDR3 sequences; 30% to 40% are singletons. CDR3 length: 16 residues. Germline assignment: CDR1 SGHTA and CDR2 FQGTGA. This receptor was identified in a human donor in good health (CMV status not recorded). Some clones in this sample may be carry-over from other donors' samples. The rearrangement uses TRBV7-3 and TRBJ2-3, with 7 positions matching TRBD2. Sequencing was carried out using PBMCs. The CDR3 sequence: CARSLTGTTSTDTQYF. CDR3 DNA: TGTGCCAGGAGCTTGACCGGGACTACGAGCACAGATACGCAGTATTTT. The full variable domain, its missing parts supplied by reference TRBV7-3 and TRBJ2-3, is GAGVSQTPSNKVTEKGKYVELRCDPISGHTALYWYRQSLGQGPEFLIYFQGTGAADDSGLPNDRFFAVRPEGSVSTLKIQRTERGDSAVYLCARSLTGTTSTDTQYFGPGTRLTVL.